A selection of T cell receptor beta chains follows, all from one sample in a study of CD8+ T cells in alopecia areata. Some clones are missing from TCRdb's copy, which holds only in-frame ones; the method was immunoSEQ multiplex PCR. Seen here are 200,000 or so clones, around 50% observed once, and the top ten hold around 5%. Sample: CD8+ T cells sorted from blood. The receptors derive from a human donor in good health. Both conserved end residues are part of each CDR3. D genes are given only for firm matches. A clone size is listed for some rows: how often the clone was seen (once, few, many), or a class if it is expanded.

CDR3 DNA,CDR3 protein,V gene,J gene,clone size,D gene,CDR3 length
TGTGCCAGCAGCTTGGAGGTAGCGGGGAGGTACAATGAGCAGTTCTTC,CASSLEVAGRYNEQFF,TRBV5-6,TRBJ2-1,.,TRBD2,16
TGTGCCAGCAGCCCCCAGCGTGCAGGGGCAGTTCATGAGCAGTTCTTC,CASSPQRAGAVHEQFF,TRBV7-9,TRBJ2-1,few,.,16
TGCGCCAGCAGCTTCGAGGCGGAAACTATTCGGTGGACCCAGTACTTC,CASSFEAETIRWTQYF,TRBV5-1,TRBJ2-5,few,.,16
TGTGCCATCAATACGGGGGGCTACACCTTC,CAINTGGYTF,TRBV2,TRBJ1-2,.,.,10
TGTGCCAGCACCCAAATAGGGGGCTCTGAAGCTTTCTTT,CASTQIGGSEAFF,TRBV2,TRBJ1-1,.,TRBD1,13
TGTGCCTGGAGCAGGACGGGCCTGAACACTGAAGCTTTCTTT,CAWSRTGLNTEAFF,TRBV30,TRBJ1-1,.,.,14
TGTGCCAGCAGCCCACAGGGGATCCCTGAAGCTTTCTTT,CASSPQGIPEAFF,TRBV2,TRBJ1-1,few,TRBD1,13
TGTGCCTGGAGTGTACTCGGGGGCCGGGAGCCCCAGCATTTT,CAWSVLGGREPQHF,TRBV30,TRBJ1-5,.,.,14
TGCAGCGTTCGACAGGGGGCCAACTATGGCTACACCTTC,CSVRQGANYGYTF,TRBV29-1,TRBJ1-2,.,TRBD1,13
TGCGCCAGCAGCCGGAGGGATGACAGGCCGCGGGATACGCAGTATTTT,CASSRRDDRPRDTQYF,TRBV4-1,TRBJ2-3,.,.,16
TGTGCCAGCAGCTGGGACAGAGCCTACGAGCAGTACTTC,CASSWDRAYEQYF,TRBV7-9,TRBJ2-7,.,TRBD1,13
TGTGCCTGGAGGTGGGACAGCAGCTCCTATAATTCACCCCTCCACTTT,CAWRWDSSSYNSPLHF,TRBV30,TRBJ1-6,.,TRBD1,16
TGCAGCGTTGATGACGGCGGGAATGAGCAGTTCTTC,CSVDDGGNEQFF,TRBV29-1,TRBJ2-1,.,.,12
TGCAGCGCTGTTTGGGGTAACGAGCAGTACTTC,CSAVWGNEQYF,TRBV29-1,TRBJ2-7,.,.,11
TGTGCCAGCAGTCTTACAGGGAGCGGGGCCGAGCAGTACTTC,CASSLTGSGAEQYF,TRBV27,TRBJ2-7,.,.,14
TGTGCCAGCAGTCCCCCCGGGACTCTACCTGACGAGCAGTACTTC,CASSPPGTLPDEQYF,TRBV27,TRBJ2-7,.,.,15
TGTGCCAGCAGTCACAAGACCAATCAGCCCCAGCATTTT,CASSHKTNQPQHF,TRBV27,TRBJ1-5,.,.,13
TGTGCCAGCAGCTCTATGGGAGGTGAAGCTTTCTTT,CASSSMGGEAFF,TRBV11-2,TRBJ1-1,.,.,12
TGTACCAGCAGTTTAGGGGAGAACACTGAAGCTTTCTTT,CTSSLGENTEAFF,TRBV28,TRBJ1-1,.,.,13
TGTGCCAGCAGCTTGGGACAGGGGTTTCGTCAGCCCCAGCATTTT,CASSLGQGFRQPQHF,TRBV5-8,TRBJ1-5,.,TRBD1,15
TGCAGCGTTTTGGGCACTGAAGCTTTCTTT,CSVLGTEAFF,TRBV29-1,TRBJ1-1,.,.,10
TGTGCCAGCAGTTCGGACGTCACCGGGGAGCTGTTTTTT,CASSSDVTGELFF,TRBV6-5,TRBJ2-2,medium-sized,.,13
TGTGCCAGCAGTTTCCGGGGAGCGGGTAACAATGAGCAGTTCTTC,CASSFRGAGNNEQFF,TRBV13,TRBJ2-1,.,.,15
TGCAGCGTTGAGGGACAGGGTCGTAACTATGGCTACACCTTC,CSVEGQGRNYGYTF,TRBV29-1,TRBJ1-2,.,TRBD1,14
TGTGCCAGTAGTATCGAGGGTGACAGCTCCTACGAGCAGTACTTC,CASSIEGDSSYEQYF,TRBV19,TRBJ2-7,few,.,15
TGTGCCAGCAGCTCCAGGGGGAATCAGCCCCAGCATTTT,CASSSRGNQPQHF,TRBV7-9,TRBJ1-5,.,TRBD1,13
TGTGCCAGCAGCTTCTCTTCCAGCGCCAAAGGAGGTGGCTACACCTTC,CASSFSSSAKGGGYTF,TRBV7-3,TRBJ1-2,.,.,16
TGTGCCAGCAGCTTGGAAGCGAACTATGGCTACACCTTC,CASSLEANYGYTF,TRBV5-4,TRBJ1-2,few,.,13
TGCGCCAGCAGCTTGGAAACAGGGGACGAGCAGTACTTC,CASSLETGDEQYF,TRBV5-1,TRBJ2-7,.,TRBD1,13
TGTGCCAGCACTAGACAGGGGAGCAACGAGCAGTACTTC,CASTRQGSNEQYF,TRBV27,TRBJ2-7,.,TRBD1,13
TGCGCCAGCAGCTTGGGGGATACTAGCACAGATACGCAGTATTTT,CASSLGDTSTDTQYF,TRBV5-1,TRBJ2-3,.,.,15
TGCGCCAGCAGCCAAGGACAGGGGGCAAAGACCGGGGAGCTGTTTTTT,CASSQGQGAKTGELFF,TRBV4-1,TRBJ2-2,.,TRBD1,16
TGTGCCAGCAGTAAAGGGACCGTTAGCACAGATACGCAGTATTTT,CASSKGTVSTDTQYF,TRBV6-5,TRBJ2-3,.,.,15
TGCAGCGTTGTTCCGGGACAGACGAACACCGGGGAGCTGTTTTTT,CSVVPGQTNTGELFF,TRBV29-1,TRBJ2-2,.,TRBD1,15
TGCGCCAGCAGCCATGAGGGGCTGGATAATTCACCCCTCCACTTT,CASSHEGLDNSPLHF,TRBV4-1,TRBJ1-6,.,.,15
TGTGCCAGCAGCCCTGGACTAGCGGACCCTAGCACAGATACGCAGTATTTT,CASSPGLADPSTDTQYF,TRBV5-6,TRBJ2-3,.,TRBD2,17
TGTGCCAGTAGTATAGCTGGCACAGATACGCAGTATTTT,CASSIAGTDTQYF,TRBV19,TRBJ2-3,few,.,13
TGCAGCGTACCGGGACAGGGTTCCGAGCAGTACTTC,CSVPGQGSEQYF,TRBV29-1,TRBJ2-7,.,TRBD1,12
TGCAGCGTTGCTATCTTTGACAGGGACGATCAGCCCCAGCATTTT,CSVAIFDRDDQPQHF,TRBV29-1,TRBJ1-5,.,TRBD1,15
TGTGCCAGCAGCTTGTGGAGCGGGGGGGCCCGAAGGCAAGAGACCCAGTACTTC,CASSLWSGGARRQETQYF,TRBV13,TRBJ2-5,few,TRBD2,18
TGTGCCAGCAGCTCCGGCGGGTATTACATTCAGTACTTC,CASSSGGYYIQYF,TRBV6-5,TRBJ2-4,.,.,13
TGCGCCAGCAGCCCCGGGCTCGATGGCTACACCTTC,CASSPGLDGYTF,TRBV5-1,TRBJ1-2,once,.,12
TGCAGCGTTGTCCAGGGGGCGTCCTACGAGCAGTACTTC,CSVVQGASYEQYF,TRBV29-1,TRBJ2-7,.,TRBD1,13
TGCGCCAGCAGTCAATCCTCCGGGACCGCTGAAGAGACCCAGTACTTC,CASSQSSGTAEETQYF,TRBV23-1,TRBJ2-5,.,.,16
TGTGCCAGCAGCTCTGGGACTGGGGGGAACATTCAGTACTTC,CASSSGTGGNIQYF,TRBV13,TRBJ2-4,.,.,14
TGCAGCGTGGGGGGAGCAACTAATGAAAAACTGTTTTTT,CSVGGATNEKLFF,TRBV29-1,TRBJ1-4,few,.,13
TGTGCCAGCAGCTCATCAGGGGCGACTAACTATGGCTACACCTTC,CASSSSGATNYGYTF,TRBV9,TRBJ1-2,.,.,15
TGCGCCAGCAGCCAGGACAGGCGTGTTCACTATGGCTACACCTTC,CASSQDRRVHYGYTF,TRBV4-1,TRBJ1-2,.,TRBD1,15
TGTGCCAGCAGCCACCAGTCGCAAGAGACCCAGTACTTC,CASSHQSQETQYF,TRBV7-9,TRBJ2-5,.,.,13
TGCAGCGTTGAATTGGCGCAGGGAACCTACGAGCAGTACTTC,CSVELAQGTYEQYF,TRBV29-1,TRBJ2-7,few,.,14
TGTGCCAGCAGCTTAGTATCTCTGGCTCCCTACGAGCAGTACTTC,CASSLVSLAPYEQYF,TRBV7-9,TRBJ2-7,once,.,15
TGTGCCAGCAGCCCTGGGGTGGGGTATGGCTACACCTTC,CASSPGVGYGYTF,TRBV27,TRBJ1-2,few,.,13